This T cell receptor beta chain originates from a study of identical twins. This clonotype was seen only a few times. Its antigen is undetermined. Study findings and constraints: Memory repertoires lacked the insertion deficit that abundant cord blood beta clonotypes showed.

A universal primer binding site was introduced by template switching. The final cDNA contained unique molecular identifiers. TCRdb fed the 5' RACE reads into MiXCR, producing one record per CDR3 protein. The sample lists 500,000 to 550,000 distinct CDR3 sequences; 20% to 25% were seen once. CDR3 size: 15 residues. Trimming shortened V by 4 bases and J by 1 base, and 11 bases separated the two germline ends. CDR1 is ENHRY and CDR2 is SYGVKD in the germline V gene. These data also featured in a second study, about yellow fever vaccine responses in identical twins. From that study: Reportedly, twins' vaccine T cell responses looked partly convergent and partly personalized.

The sequenced sample consisted of CD4+ T cells sorted from blood. V usage is TRBV10-3 and J usage is TRBJ2-1; D possibly corresponds to TRBD2 (5 bases). This clonotype was sampled from a woman younger than 35 in good health. In nucleotides, the CDR3 is TGTGCCATCAGTGGAGGGTCCGGATCCTACAATGAGCAGTTCTTC. As protein: CAISGGSGSYNEQFF.